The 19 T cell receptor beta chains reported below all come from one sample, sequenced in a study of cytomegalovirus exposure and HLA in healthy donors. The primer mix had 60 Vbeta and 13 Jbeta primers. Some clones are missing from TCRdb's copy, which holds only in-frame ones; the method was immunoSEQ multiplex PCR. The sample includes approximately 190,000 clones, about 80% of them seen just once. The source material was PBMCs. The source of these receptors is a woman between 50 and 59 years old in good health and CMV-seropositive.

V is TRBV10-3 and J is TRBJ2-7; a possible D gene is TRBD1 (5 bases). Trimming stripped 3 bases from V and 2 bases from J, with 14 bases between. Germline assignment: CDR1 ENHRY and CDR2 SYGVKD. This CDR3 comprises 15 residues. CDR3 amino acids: CAISDFLDKPYEQYF. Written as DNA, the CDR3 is TGTGCCATCAGTGATTTCTTGGACAAACCCTACGAGCAGTACTTC.

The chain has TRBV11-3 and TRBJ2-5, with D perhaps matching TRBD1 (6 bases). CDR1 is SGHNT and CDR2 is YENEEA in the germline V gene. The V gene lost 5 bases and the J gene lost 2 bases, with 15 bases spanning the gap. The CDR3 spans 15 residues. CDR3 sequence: CASSTGTQPQETQYF. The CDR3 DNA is TGTGCCAGCAGCACCGGGACACAGCCTCAAGAGACCCAGTACTTC.

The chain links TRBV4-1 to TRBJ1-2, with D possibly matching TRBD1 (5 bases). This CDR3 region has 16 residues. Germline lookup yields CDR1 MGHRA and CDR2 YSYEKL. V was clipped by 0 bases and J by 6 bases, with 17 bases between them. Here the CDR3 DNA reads TGCGCCAGCAGCCAAGACGGGACCCCACGGGGGGATGGCTACACCTTC. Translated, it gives CASSQDGTPRGDGYTF.

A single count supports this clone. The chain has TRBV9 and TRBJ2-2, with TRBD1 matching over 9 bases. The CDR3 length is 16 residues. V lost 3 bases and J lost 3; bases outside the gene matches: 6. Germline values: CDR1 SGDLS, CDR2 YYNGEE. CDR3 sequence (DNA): TGTGCCAGCAGCGACCGGACAGGGGCCGACACCGGGGAGCTGTTTTTT. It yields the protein CASSDRTGADTGELFF.

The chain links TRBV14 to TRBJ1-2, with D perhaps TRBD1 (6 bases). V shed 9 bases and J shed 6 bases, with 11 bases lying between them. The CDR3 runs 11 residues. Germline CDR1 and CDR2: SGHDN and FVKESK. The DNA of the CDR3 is TGTGCCAGACAGGGTGGGGATGGCTACACCTTC. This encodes CARQGGDGYTF.

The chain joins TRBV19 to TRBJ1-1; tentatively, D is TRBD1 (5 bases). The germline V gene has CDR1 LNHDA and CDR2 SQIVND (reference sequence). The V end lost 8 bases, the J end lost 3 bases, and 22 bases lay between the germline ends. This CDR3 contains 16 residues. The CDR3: CASRPPGGRIYTEAFF. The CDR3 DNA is TGTGCCAGTCGACCACCGGGGGGTAGGATATACACTGAAGCTTTCTTT.

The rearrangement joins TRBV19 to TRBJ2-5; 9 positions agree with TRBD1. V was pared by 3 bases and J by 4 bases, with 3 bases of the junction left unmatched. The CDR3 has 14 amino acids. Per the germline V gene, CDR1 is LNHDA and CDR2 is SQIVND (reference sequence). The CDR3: CASSMGQGRETQYF. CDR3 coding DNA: TGTGCCAGTAGTATGGGACAGGGAAGAGAGACCCAGTACTTC.

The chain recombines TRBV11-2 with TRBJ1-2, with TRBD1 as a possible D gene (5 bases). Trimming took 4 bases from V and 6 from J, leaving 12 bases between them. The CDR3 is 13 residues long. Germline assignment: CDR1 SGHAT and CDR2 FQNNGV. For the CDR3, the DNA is TGTGCCAGCAGCTCGACAGAAAGGGATGGCTACACCTTC. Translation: CASSSTERDGYTF. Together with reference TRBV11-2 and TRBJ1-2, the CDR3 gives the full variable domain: EAGVAQSPRYKIIEKRQSVAFWCNPISGHATLYWYQQILGQGPKLLIQFQNNGVVDDSQLPKDRFSAERLKGVDSTLKIQPAKLEDSAVYLCASSSTERDGYTFGSGTRLTVV.

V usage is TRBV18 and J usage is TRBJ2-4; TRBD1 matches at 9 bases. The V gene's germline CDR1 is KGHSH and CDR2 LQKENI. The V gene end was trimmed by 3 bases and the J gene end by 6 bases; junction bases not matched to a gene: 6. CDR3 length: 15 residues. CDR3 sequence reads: CASSPAGTGRNIQYF. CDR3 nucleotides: TGTGCCAGCTCACCGGCCGGGACAGGGAGAAACATTCAGTACTTC.

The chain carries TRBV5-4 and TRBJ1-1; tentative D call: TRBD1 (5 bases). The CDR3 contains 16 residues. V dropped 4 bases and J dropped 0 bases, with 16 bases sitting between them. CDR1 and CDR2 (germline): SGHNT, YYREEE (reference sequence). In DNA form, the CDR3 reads TGTGCCAGCAGCGGGGACTCCAAAGGGGTGAACACTGAAGCTTTCTTT. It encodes CASSGDSKGVNTEAFF. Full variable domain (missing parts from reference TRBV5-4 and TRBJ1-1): ETGVTQSPTHLIKTRGQQVTLRCSSQSGHNTVSWYQQALGQGPQFIFQYYREEENGRGNFPPRFSGLQFPNYSSELNVNALELDDSALYLCASSGDSKGVNTEAFFGQGTRLTVV.

CDR3 amino acids: CATLPAGTDTQYF. The CDR3 DNA reads as TGTGCCACCCTACCAGCGGGCACAGATACGCAGTATTTT. J is TRBJ2-3 and V is TRBV10-3; the D gene is possibly TRBD2 (5 bases). The CDR3 has 13 residues. The V gene's germline CDR1 is ENHRY and CDR2 SYGVKD. Trimming took 10 bases from V and 1 from J, leaving 12 bases between them.

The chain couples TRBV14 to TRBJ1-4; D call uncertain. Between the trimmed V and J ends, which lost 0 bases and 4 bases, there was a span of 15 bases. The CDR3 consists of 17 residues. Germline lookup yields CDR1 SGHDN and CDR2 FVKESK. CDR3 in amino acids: CASSQEDSRAVNEKLFF. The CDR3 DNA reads TGTGCCAGCAGCCAAGAGGATTCGCGCGCGGTTAATGAAAAACTGTTTTTT. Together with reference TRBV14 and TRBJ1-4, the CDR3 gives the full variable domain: EAGVTQFPSHSVIEKGQTVTLRCDPISGHDNLYWYRRVMGKEIKFLLHFVKESKQDESGMPNNRFLAERTGGTYSTLKVQPAELEDSGVYFCASSQEDSRAVNEKLFFGSGTQLSVL.

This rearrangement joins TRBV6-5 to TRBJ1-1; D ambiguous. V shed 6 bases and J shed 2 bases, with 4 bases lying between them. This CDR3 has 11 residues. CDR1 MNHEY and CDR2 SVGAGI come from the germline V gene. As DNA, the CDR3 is TGTGCCAGCAGGTTAAACACTGAAGCTTTCTTT. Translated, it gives CASRLNTEAFF.

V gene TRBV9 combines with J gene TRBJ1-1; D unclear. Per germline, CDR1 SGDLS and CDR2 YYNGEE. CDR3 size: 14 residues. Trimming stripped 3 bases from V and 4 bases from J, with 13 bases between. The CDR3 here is CASSANSGSTEAFF. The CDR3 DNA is TGTGCCAGCAGCGCAAACAGCGGATCCACTGAAGCTTTCTTT.

In DNA form, the CDR3 reads TGTGCCAGCAGCTTGATTCCGTTGGAGACCCAGTACTTC. The encoded protein is CASSLIPLETQYF. The chain uses TRBV5-5 and TRBJ2-5; D is unresolved. This CDR3 has 13 amino acids. Germline values: CDR1 SGHKS, CDR2 YYEKEE (reference sequence). V lost 1 base to trimming and J lost 5 bases, with 9 bases between them.

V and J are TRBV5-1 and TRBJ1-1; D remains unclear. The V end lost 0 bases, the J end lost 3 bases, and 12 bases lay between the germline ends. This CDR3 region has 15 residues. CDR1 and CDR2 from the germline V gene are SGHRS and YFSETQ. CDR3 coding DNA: TGCGCCAGCAGCTTGGGGGTCAGGTCCTACACTGAAGCTTTCTTT. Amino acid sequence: CASSLGVRSYTEAFF.

The CDR3 region is CASSSKAGYEQYF. CDR3 nucleotides: TGTGCCAGCAGCTCCAAGGCAGGCTACGAGCAGTACTTC. This chain uses TRBV7-8 with TRBJ2-7; D remains ambiguous. The V end was cut by 4 bases, the J end by 3 bases, with 10 bases between. There are 13 residues in the CDR3. Per germline, CDR1 SGHVS and CDR2 FQNEAQ.

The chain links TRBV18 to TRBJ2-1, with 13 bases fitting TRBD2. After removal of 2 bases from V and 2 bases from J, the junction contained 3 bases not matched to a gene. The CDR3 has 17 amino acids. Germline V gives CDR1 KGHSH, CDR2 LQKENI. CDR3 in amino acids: CASSPGTSGITYNEQFF. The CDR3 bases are TGTGCCAGCTCACCAGGGACTAGCGGGATCACCTACAATGAGCAGTTCTTC.

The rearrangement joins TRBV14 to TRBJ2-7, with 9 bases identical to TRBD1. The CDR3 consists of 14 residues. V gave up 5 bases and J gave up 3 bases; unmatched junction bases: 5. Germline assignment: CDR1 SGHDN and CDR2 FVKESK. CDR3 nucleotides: TGTGCCAGCAGCGTGGGACAGGGAAACTACGAGCAGTACTTC. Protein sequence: CASSVGQGNYEQYF.